This is a list of T cell receptor beta chains from one sample in a study of cytomegalovirus exposure and HLA in healthy donors. TCRdb's copy holds only in-frame clones and misses some; the assay was immunoSEQ multiplex PCR. The sample yields fewer than 110,000 clones, over 70% seen once. The specimen was PBMCs. These receptors originate from a man aged 25-45 years in good health and CMV-seronegative. CDR3s include the opening cysteine and the closing phenylalanine or tryptophan. Fields, in order: J gene, D gene, CDR3 length, clone size, V gene, CDR3 DNA, CDR3 protein. A D gene is named only where the DNA matches it firmly. Expanded clones are given a class, and other clones once, few, many or no size at all.

>TRBJ2-2|NA|15|NA|TRBV11-2
TGTGCCAGCAGCCCGCTGACAGGGAACACCGGGGAGCTGTTTTTT
CASSPLTGNTGELFF
>TRBJ2-6|NA|14|NA|TRBV7-6
TGTGCCAGCAGCACTATATCTGGGGCCAACGTCCTGACTTTC
CASSTISGANVLTF
>TRBJ2-7|TRBD2|15|few|TRBV27
TGTGCCAGCAGCAATTATCTAGCGGCTACCTACGAGCAGTACTTC
CASSNYLAATYEQYF
>TRBJ1-1|TRBD1|14|NA|TRBV6-5
TGTGCCAGCAGTCCGGACAGGGGGGCGGGTGTAGCTTTCTTT
CASSPDRGAGVAFF
>TRBJ2-1|NA|14|NA|TRBV6-1
TGTGCCAGCAGCGGTAGCCTGGGGCCCCATGAGCAGTTCTTC
CASSGSLGPHEQFF
>TRBJ1-5|TRBD1|14|NA|TRBV19
TGTGCCATTTCACAGGGGGCTGGCAATCAGCCCCAGCATTTT
CAISQGAGNQPQHF
>TRBJ2-1|TRBD1|15|NA|TRBV6-5
TGTGCCAGCAGTTACCGGGACAGGGACTACAATGAGCAGTTCTTC
CASSYRDRDYNEQFF
>TRBJ2-5|TRBD2|15|once|TRBV28
TGTGCCAGCAGCCCTGGGACTAGCGGGAGTAAGACCCAGTACTTC
CASSPGTSGSKTQYF
>TRBJ1-1|NA|13|NA|TRBV12-5
TGTGCTAGTGCCCCCGGGGGATTCACTGAAGCTTTCTTT
CASAPGGFTEAFF
>TRBJ2-5|TRBD2|16|NA|TRBV7-2
TGTGCCAGCAGCCTCGGACTAGCGGGGGCTCAAGAGACCCAGTACTTC
CASSLGLAGAQETQYF
>TRBJ2-4|TRBD2|16|NA|TRBV30
TGTGCCTGGAGTGTGGGGCGGGGGTTCGCCAAAAACATTCAGTACTTC
CAWSVGRGFAKNIQYF
>TRBJ2-3|NA|15|NA|TRBV6-1
TGTGCCAGCAGTGGACAGAGCTCTAGCACAGATACGCAGTATTTT
CASSGQSSSTDTQYF
>TRBJ2-7|NA|14|NA|TRBV11-2
TGTGCCAGCAGCTTAAAATCAGGGGCCAACGAGCAGTACTTC
CASSLKSGANEQYF
>TRBJ2-7|TRBD2|14|NA|TRBV2
TGTGCCAGCAGCTGGACTAGCGGGAGTCTCCTGCAGTACTTC
CASSWTSGSLLQYF
>TRBJ1-5|NA|14|once|TRBV7-4
TGTGCCAGCAGCTTAGGGACTGCAAATCAGCCCCAGCATTTT
CASSLGTANQPQHF
>TRBJ1-5|NA|14|NA|TRBV21-1
TGTGCCAGCAGCAAAGGAATCCGGGGGGGGCCCCAGCATTTT
CASSKGIRGGPQHF
>TRBJ1-5|TRBD1|15|NA|TRBV9
TGTGCCAGCAGCCCCGAGACAGGGTACAATCAGCCCCAGCATTTT
CASSPETGYNQPQHF
>TRBJ2-7|NA|15|NA|TRBV5-4
TGTGCCAGCACCAATGTTGGGCCAGGCTCCTACGAGCAGTACTTC
CASTNVGPGSYEQYF
>TRBJ1-5|NA|14|NA|TRBV5-1
TGCGCCAGCAGAAGTGGGGAGGGCAATCAGCCCCAGCATTTT
CASRSGEGNQPQHF
>TRBJ2-7|NA|13|NA|TRBV27
TGTGCCAGCAGTTTGGGTCTAGCTCGCGAGCAGTACTTC
CASSLGLAREQYF
>TRBJ2-2|TRBD2|16|NA|TRBV7-9
TGTGCCAGCAGCTTCGGACTAGCGGGGGGGCCCGGGGAGCTGTTTTTT
CASSFGLAGGPGELFF
>TRBJ1-1|NA|14|NA|TRBV14
TGTGCCAGCAGCCAAGAAGTACAAACCACTGAAGCTTTCTTT
CASSQEVQTTEAFF
>TRBJ2-1|NA|11|once|TRBV30
TGTGCCTGGAGTCCCCTCCTAGAGCAGTTCTTC
CAWSPLLEQFF
>TRBJ2-7|NA|15|NA|TRBV12-5
TGTGCTAGTGGTTTGGTACTTGGTCGGGACTACGAGCAGTACTTC
CASGLVLGRDYEQYF
>TRBJ2-5|NA|12|NA|TRBV7-7
TGTGCTAGCAGCTATCCGGGAGAGACCCAGTACTTC
CASSYPGETQYF
>TRBJ2-1|TRBD2|13|NA|TRBV7-3
TGTGCCAGCAGCCTTTCGCTAGCGGGGGAGCAGTTCTTC
CASSLSLAGEQFF
>TRBJ2-1|TRBD2|15|NA|TRBV7-6
TGTGCCAGCAGCCCCCCTGCGGGGGGAGACAATGAGCAGTTCTTC
CASSPPAGGDNEQFF
>TRBJ2-1|NA|13|NA|TRBV7-3
TGTGCCAGCAGCTCCGGGACTCACAATGAGCAGTTCTTC
CASSSGTHNEQFF
>TRBJ2-5|TRBD2|14|NA|TRBV18
TGTGCCAGCTCACGGACTAGCGGGCAAGAGACCCAGTACTTC
CASSRTSGQETQYF
>TRBJ1-1|NA|11|NA|TRBV28
TGTGCCAGCAGGAGGAACACTGAAGCTTTCTTT
CASRRNTEAFF
>TRBJ2-1|TRBD2|15|NA|TRBV13
TGTGCCAGCAGCTTCCGGGGGGATAACTACAATGAGCAGTTCTTC
CASSFRGDNYNEQFF
>TRBJ1-1|NA|12|NA|TRBV7-8
TGTGCCAGCAGCCCGTTGGTGAAGGGGGCTTTCTTT
CASSPLVKGAFF
>TRBJ1-1|NA|14|NA|TRBV5-1
TGCGCCAGCAGCATGGGACACGCGAACACTGAAGCTTTCTTT
CASSMGHANTEAFF
>TRBJ1-4|TRBD1|15|NA|TRBV9
TGTGCCAGCAGCGGGGGAGACAGGGAGGAGGAAAAACTGTTTTTT
CASSGGDREEEKLFF
>TRBJ2-7|TRBD2|14|few|TRBV2
TGTGCCACCCGTCCCGCGGGGGGTCATCACGAGCAGTACTTC
CATRPAGGHHEQYF
>TRBJ2-4|NA|16|NA|TRBV28
TGTGCCAGCAGTTTTGCGCCTGCCAGGGGATCAAACATTCAGTACTTC
CASSFAPARGSNIQYF
>TRBJ1-1|NA|14|NA|TRBV5-1
TGCGCCAGCAGCTTGATGGGGGCGGGCACTGAAGCTTTCTTT
CASSLMGAGTEAFF
>TRBJ1-4|TRBD1|14|NA|TRBV27
TGTGCCAGCACGTCCGGGACAGGGAGTGAAAAACTGTTTTTT
CASTSGTGSEKLFF
>TRBJ2-1|TRBD2|14|NA|TRBV30
TGTGCCTCCCGGACTAGCGGGTCAGTCAATGAGCAGTTCTTC
CASRTSGSVNEQFF
>TRBJ1-2|NA|13|NA|TRBV5-8
TGTGCCAGCCGCCCCCAGGGGTACTATGGCTACACCTTC
CASRPQGYYGYTF
>TRBJ1-2|NA|13|NA|TRBV30
TGTGCCTGGAGTTCAGGGGACCGCTATGGCTACACCTTC
CAWSSGDRYGYTF
>TRBJ2-7|NA|15|once|TRBV13
TGTGCCAGCAGCCTGACAGACCCAACTACCTACGAGCAGTACTTC
CASSLTDPTTYEQYF
>TRBJ1-1|NA|12|NA|TRBV7-2
TGTGCCAGCAGCTTAACGGCAGGGCAAGCTTTCTTT
CASSLTAGQAFF
>TRBJ1-1|NA|15|NA|TRBV7-8
TGTGCCAGCAGCTTTGCCGGGCCCGCGGGGACTGAAGCTTTCTTT
CASSFAGPAGTEAFF
>TRBJ1-6|NA|13|NA|TRBV28
TGTGCCATCTGGGCAGGGCAGTACTCACCCCTCCACTTT
CAIWAGQYSPLHF
>TRBJ2-3|TRBD1|21|NA|TRBV7-3
TGTGCCAGCAGCTTGTGGACAGGGGGAGCGGGTGGGGTCCCTAGCACAGATACGCAGTATTTT
CASSLWTGGAGGVPSTDTQYF
>TRBJ1-6|NA|11|NA|TRBV20-1
TGCAGTGCCAAGGCGGGGACCCCCCTCCACTTT
CSAKAGTPLHF
>TRBJ1-1|NA|14|NA|TRBV29-1
TGCAGCGTTGAGCTTCAGGGGAGTAAGGCTGAAGCTTTCTTT
CSVELQGSKAEAFF
>TRBJ2-7|TRBD2|15|NA|TRBV6-5
TGTGCCAGCAGTTATCGGTCTAGCGGGAGTTACGAGCAGTACTTC
CASSYRSSGSYEQYF
>TRBJ2-3|TRBD1|17|NA|TRBV13
TGTGCCAGCAGCGGCCTACAGGGGGCCTCAGGCACAGATACGCAGTATTTT
CASSGLQGASGTDTQYF
>TRBJ2-2|TRBD2|14|NA|TRBV28
TGTGCCAGCAGTTTAGGACTAGTGGACGGGGAGCTGTTTTTT
CASSLGLVDGELFF
>TRBJ2-3|TRBD2|16|NA|TRBV11-2
TGTGCCAGCAGCTCCCTAGCGGGAGGGCCCTCAGATACGCAGTATTTT
CASSSLAGGPSDTQYF
>TRBJ2-2|TRBD2|16|NA|TRBV2
TGTGCCAGCAGGGGTCCGGGACTAGCGAACACCGGGGAGCTGTTTTTT
CASRGPGLANTGELFF
>TRBJ2-1|NA|13|few|TRBV4-1
TGCGCCAGCGGTAGCGAGGGCTACAATGAGCAGTTCTTC
CASGSEGYNEQFF